This entry lists 6 T cell receptor beta chains sequenced from one sample in a study of OX40 agonist ivuxolimab in advanced cancers. TCRdb's copy holds only in-frame clones and misses some; the assay was immunoSEQ multiplex PCR. The sample includes 54,000 or so clones, about 87% of them seen just once. Sequenced material: CD4+ or CD8+ T cells sorted from blood, taken in a trial of the OX40 agonist ivuxolimab. These receptors all come from an adult with an advanced solid tumor such as melanoma, head and neck, liver or kidney cancer.

The chain recombines TRBV5-1 with TRBJ1-4; D gene unclear. CDR3 length: 15 amino acids. Germline V gene lookup returns CDR1 SGHRS and CDR2 YFSETQ. Between the trimmed V and J ends, which lost 0 bases and 8 bases, there was a span of 14 bases. DNA for the CDR3: TGCGCCAGCAGCTTGGGGGTCGAGGCCGGGGAAAAACTGTTTTTT. Protein product: CASSLGVEAGEKLFF.

The CDR3 spells CASSPDRGRGLSYNSPLHF. In DNA, the CDR3 is TGTGCCAGCAGCCCTGACAGGGGGCGAGGTCTCTCCTATAATTCACCCCTCCACTTT. The V gene is TRBV11-2, the J gene TRBJ1-6; the match to TRBD1 covers 10 bases. V trimming: 5 bases; J trimming: 0 bases; junction bases outside the gene matches: 10. This CDR3 spans 19 amino acids. Germline assignment: CDR1 SGHAT and CDR2 FQNNGV.

The rearrangement joins TRBV5-6 to TRBJ2-5, with 8 nucleotides matching TRBD2. CDR1 and CDR2 from the germline V gene are SGHDT and YYEEEE. The CDR3 contains 15 residues. With V trimmed by 3 bases and J by 5 bases, 9 bases remained unmatched. The CDR3 DNA is TGTGCCAGCAGCTCACCGGGGGGGGGCCCTGAGACCCAGTACTTC. Its protein product is CASSSPGGGPETQYF.

The CDR3 DNA is TGTGCCAGCAGGGCGGGGGCCAGTCCCTACGAGCAGTACTTC. It translates to CASRAGASPYEQYF. The chain combines TRBV2 with TRBJ2-7, with D maybe TRBD2 (7 bases). Trimming cost V 6 bases and J 2 bases, with 14 bases left between them. CDR1 and CDR2 (germline): SNHLY, FYNNEI. This CDR3 is 14 amino acids long.

The CDR3 region has the DNA TGTGCCAGCAGTGTACCGGGACTGACTTCTAGTGAGCAGTTCTTC. Translating it yields CASSVPGLTSSEQFF. The gene calls are TRBV28 and TRBJ2-1; TRBD2 is a possible D gene (6 bases). V was clipped by 5 bases and J by 9 bases, with 20 bases between them. The CDR3 runs 15 residues. Germline V CDR1 and CDR2: MDHEN, SYDVKM.

The chain couples TRBV11-2 to TRBJ2-7, with TRBD2 identical over 9 bases. Germline values: CDR1 SGHAT, CDR2 FQNNGV. Trimming removed 0 bases from V and 5 bases from J; junction bases left unmatched: 5. The CDR3 runs 15 residues. The DNA for the CDR3 is TGTGCCAGCAGCTTAGAGGCGGGAGGGCTGAACGAGCAGTACTTC. As protein: CASSLEAGGLNEQYF.